A selection of T cell receptor beta chains follows, all from one sample in a study of T cells in Graves' hyperthyroidism and ophthalmopathy. MiXCR was run by TCRdb on the multiplex PCR reads, yielding one entry per CDR3 protein. The sample has around 660,000 distinct CDR3 sequences; roughly 46% are singletons. The sample taken for sequencing was peripheral blood or thyroid tissue (not recorded which). The receptors derive from an adult man with Graves' disease, either hyperthyroidism or ophthalmopathy (not recorded which). Each CDR3 is given with its conserved first and last residue. A D gene is named only where the DNA matches it firmly. The size entry is marked missing in some rows and otherwise reads once, few, many or a size class.

D gene,CDR3 length,J gene,V gene,clone size,CDR3 protein,CDR3 DNA
.,14,TRBJ1-6,TRBV7-8,.,CASSRQGPNSLLHF,TGTGCCAGCAGCCGCCAGGGACCCAATTCACTCCTCCACTTT
.,14,TRBJ1-1,TRBV20-1,few,CSAFPLRSNTEAFF,TGCAGTGCTTTTCCTCTCAGGTCTAACACTGAAGCTTTCTTT
TRBD1,14,TRBJ2-7,TRBV7-2,.,CASSLDQGDDEQYF,TGTGCCAGCAGCTTGGACCAGGGGGACGACGAGCAGTACTTC
.,15,TRBJ1-2,TRBV19,.,CASSIVGSLNYGYTF,TGTGCCAGTAGTATAGTGGGCAGTCTTAACTATGGCTACACCTTC
.,15,TRBJ1-1,TRBV2,.,CASSFGGEGDTEAFF,TGTGCCAGCAGTTTCGGCGGGGAGGGGGACACTGAAGCTTTCTTT
TRBD1,15,TRBJ2-5,TRBV7-7,.,CASSSGQGAGETQYF,TGTGCTAGCAGCTCTGGACAGGGGGCGGGTGAGACCCAGTACTTC
TRBD1,16,TRBJ1-1,TRBV10-3,.,CAISELESGGGTEAFF,TGTGCCATCAGTGAGCTTGAGTCAGGGGGGGGAACTGAAGCTTTCTTT
TRBD1,12,TRBJ1-2,TRBV29-1,.,CSAGQGAVGYTF,TGCAGCGCCGGACAGGGGGCGGTTGGCTACACCTTC
TRBD1,14,TRBJ2-7,TRBV10-3,.,CAISDGTGGNEQYF,TGTGCCATCAGTGATGGGACAGGGGGCAACGAGCAGTACTTC
.,15,TRBJ1-1,TRBV6-5,.,CASSYSTVGNTEAFF,TGTGCCAGCAGTTACTCGACGGTCGGGAACACTGAAGCTTTCTTT
.,14,TRBJ1-5,TRBV12-3/TRBV12-4,few,CASSLHGGNQPQHF,TGTGCCAGCAGTTTACACGGGGGCAATCAGCCCCAGCATTTT
.,11,TRBJ2-7,TRBV12-5,few,CASGLNYEQYF,TGTGCTAGTGGTTTGAACTACGAGCAGTACTTC
.,13,TRBJ1-1,TRBV2,many,CASSEGGYTEAFF,TGTGCCAGCAGTGAGGGAGGGTACACTGAAGCTTTCTTT
.,13,TRBJ1-2,TRBV7-9,many,CASSLQLNYGYTF,TGTGCCAGCAGCTTACAGCTTAACTATGGCTACACCTTC
.,12,TRBJ2-3,TRBV7-6,.,CASSRTTDTQYF,TGTGCCAGTAGTCGGACAACAGATACGCAGTATTTT
.,15,TRBJ2-7,TRBV20-1,.,CSARPSGRSFWEQYF,TGCAGTGCTAGACCCAGCGGGCGGAGCTTCTGGGAGCAGTACTTC
.,12,TRBJ2-7,TRBV29-1,.,CSVVSDLLVQYF,TGCAGCGTTGTGTCGGACCTCCTAGTGCAGTACTTC
.,12,TRBJ2-7,TRBV10-2,many,CASSEIDYEQYF,TGCGCCAGCAGTGAGATAGACTACGAGCAGTACTTC
TRBD1,13,TRBJ1-2,TRBV19,.,CASAGQGAMPYTF,TGTGCCAGTGCTGGACAGGGGGCGATGCCCTACACCTTC
.,13,TRBJ2-7,TRBV9,.,CASSAWGGYEQYF,TGTGCCAGCAGCGCTTGGGGAGGTTACGAGCAGTACTTC
.,14,TRBJ1-5,TRBV25-1,many,CASSELSLLRPQHF,TGTGCCAGCAGTGAACTCAGCTTATTGAGGCCCCAGCATTTT
.,14,TRBJ1-5,TRBV24-1,many,CATSVNRVEQPQHF,TGTGCCACCAGTGTTAACAGGGTGGAGCAGCCCCAGCATTTT
TRBD1,13,TRBJ1-5,TRBV24-1,many,CATSARDSQPQHF,TGTGCCACCAGTGCAAGGGACAGCCAGCCCCAGCATTTT
.,12,TRBJ1-1,TRBV14,many,CASSGTYTEAFF,TGTGCCAGCAGCGGAACCTACACTGAAGCTTTCTTT
.,15,TRBJ1-2,TRBV20-1,.,CVPPRPVGVWDGYTF,TGCGTTCCCCCCCGGCCAGTGGGGGTTTGGGATGGCTACACCTTC
.,10,TRBJ2-5,TRBV25-1,.,CAWVGETQYF,TGTGCCTGGGTCGGAGAGACCCAGTACTTC
.,15,TRBJ1-2,TRBV29-1,many,CSVQRTTGRNSGYTF,TGCAGCGTTCAGCGGACCACGGGACGGAACTCTGGCTACACCTTC
.,15,TRBJ1-5,TRBV19,.,CASSPDRNSNQPQHF,TGTGCCAGTAGCCCGGACAGAAACTCCAATCAGCCCCAGCATTTT
TRBD2,16,TRBJ2-7,TRBV2,.,CASTKTSGDGNYEQYF,TGTGCCAGCACAAAGACTAGCGGGGATGGAAACTACGAGCAGTACTTC
.,14,TRBJ1-5,TRBV7-9,few,CASSLDGEYQPQHF,TGTGCCAGCAGCTTGGACGGGGAATATCAGCCCCAGCATTTT
.,14,TRBJ1-6,TRBV2,many,CASSTGMENSPLHF,TGTGCCAGCTCGACCGGGATGGAGAATTCACCCCTCCACTTT
.,15,TRBJ2-7,TRBV7-2,many,CASSFADMRSYEQYF,TGTGCCAGCAGCTTCGCAGACATGCGCTCCTACGAGCAGTACTTC
TRBD2,14,TRBJ2-7,TRBV29-1,few,CSVAGGRVLREQYF,TGCAGCGTTGCGGGCGGGAGAGTTTTAAGGGAGCAGTACTTC
TRBD1,14,TRBJ1-2,TRBV29-1,.,CSFPTRDRSYGYTF,TGCAGCTTCCCGACCCGGGACAGATCCTATGGCTACACCTTC
TRBD1,15,TRBJ1-4,TRBV2,.,CASRTGVPTNEKLFF,TGTGCCAGCAGGACAGGGGTTCCAACTAATGAAAAACTGTTTTTT
TRBD2,18,TRBJ2-5,TRBV7-9,few,CASSPPRLAGGPGETQYF,TGTGCCAGCAGCCCCCCCAGACTAGCGGGAGGGCCGGGGGAGACCCAGTACTTC
.,12,TRBJ1-6,TRBV20-1,.,CSAQGFDSPLHF,TGCAGTGCTCAGGGCTTTGATTCACCCCTCCACTTT
TRBD2,12,TRBJ2-5,TRBV29-1,.,CSEAGGGETQYF,TGCAGTGAAGCGGGAGGGGGCGAGACCCAGTACTTC
.,16,TRBJ1-5,TRBV19,.,CASNVQIDSSNQPQHF,TGTGCCAGTAATGTACAAATCGACAGCAGCAATCAGCCCCAGCATTTT
TRBD1,12,TRBJ2-5,TRBV20-1,.,CSAEGQEETQYF,TGCAGTGCTGAGGGACAGGAAGAGACCCAGTACTTC
.,12,TRBJ2-5,TRBV20-1,.,CSASEEDETQYF,TGCAGTGCTAGTGAGGAGGATGAGACCCAGTACTTC
TRBD1,14,TRBJ1-4,TRBV6-1,few,CASRGTGGLGKLFF,TGTGCCAGCAGGGGGACAGGGGGCCTTGGAAAACTGTTTTTT
.,11,TRBJ1-6,TRBV15,.,CALRHNSPLHF,TGTGCCCTACGGCATAATTCACCCCTCCACTTT
.,14,TRBJ1-5,TRBV12-3/TRBV12-4,.,CASRGQGNNQPQHF,TGTGCCAGCCGGGGGCAGGGCAACAATCAGCCCCAGCATTTT
.,13,TRBJ2-5,TRBV20-1,many,CSAASQGGETQYF,TGCAGTGCCGCTAGTCAGGGGGGAGAGACCCAGTACTTC
.,14,TRBJ2-5,TRBV11-2,few,CASSLTANQETQYF,TGTGCCAGCAGCTTAACAGCTAACCAAGAGACCCAGTACTTC
TRBD2,16,TRBJ2-5,TRBV7-3,few,CASSLGSGVGQETQYF,TGTGCCAGCAGCTTGGGTAGCGGGGTGGGGCAAGAGACCCAGTACTTC
.,13,TRBJ1-2,TRBV11-2,.,CASSLQGSRGYTF,TGTGCCAGCAGCTTGCAGGGCTCGAGGGGCTACACCTTC
.,14,TRBJ1-1,TRBV12-3/TRBV12-4,.,CASSLARRGTEAFF,TGTGCCAGCAGTTTAGCGCGCCGGGGAACTGAAGCTTTCTTT
.,13,TRBJ2-2,TRBV10-1,few,CASSESWSGELFF,TGCGCCAGCAGTGAGTCTTGGTCGGGGGAGCTGTTTTTT
.,12,TRBJ1-5,TRBV15,.,CATSRRGAFQHF,TGTGCCACCAGCAGACGGGGGGCGTTCCAGCATTTT
.,19,TRBJ1-4,TRBV15,many,CATSRVTGSETTTNEKLFF,TGTGCCACCAGCAGAGTCACCGGATCGGAAACTACAACTAATGAAAAACTGTTTTTT
.,12,TRBJ1-6,TRBV7-8,many,CASSSYSSPLHF,TGTGCCAGCAGCTCTTACTCTTCACCCCTCCACTTT
.,14,TRBJ1-1,TRBV20-1,.,CSARGGRVNTEAFF,TGCAGTGCCCGAGGGGGGCGCGTGAACACTGAAGCTTTCTTT
TRBD1,14,TRBJ1-1,TRBV15,once,CATSRGWGDRAAFF,TGTGCCACCAGCAGAGGCTGGGGGGACAGGGCGGCTTTCTTT
TRBD1,15,TRBJ1-5,TRBV29-1,many,CSVRTGTGAGQPQHF,TGCAGCGTTAGAACCGGGACAGGGGCCGGTCAGCCCCAGCATTTT
.,13,TRBJ1-1,TRBV7-2,few,CASSLGPGFGAFF,TGTGCCAGCAGCTTAGGACCGGGGTTTGGAGCTTTCTTT
.,13,TRBJ1-2,TRBV5-5,few,CASSLTERDGYTF,TGTGCCAGCAGCCTCACGGAGAGAGATGGCTACACCTTC
.,13,TRBJ1-5,TRBV29-1,.,CSKGPGDNQPQHF,TGCAGCAAGGGGCCAGGGGACAATCAGCCCCAGCATTTT